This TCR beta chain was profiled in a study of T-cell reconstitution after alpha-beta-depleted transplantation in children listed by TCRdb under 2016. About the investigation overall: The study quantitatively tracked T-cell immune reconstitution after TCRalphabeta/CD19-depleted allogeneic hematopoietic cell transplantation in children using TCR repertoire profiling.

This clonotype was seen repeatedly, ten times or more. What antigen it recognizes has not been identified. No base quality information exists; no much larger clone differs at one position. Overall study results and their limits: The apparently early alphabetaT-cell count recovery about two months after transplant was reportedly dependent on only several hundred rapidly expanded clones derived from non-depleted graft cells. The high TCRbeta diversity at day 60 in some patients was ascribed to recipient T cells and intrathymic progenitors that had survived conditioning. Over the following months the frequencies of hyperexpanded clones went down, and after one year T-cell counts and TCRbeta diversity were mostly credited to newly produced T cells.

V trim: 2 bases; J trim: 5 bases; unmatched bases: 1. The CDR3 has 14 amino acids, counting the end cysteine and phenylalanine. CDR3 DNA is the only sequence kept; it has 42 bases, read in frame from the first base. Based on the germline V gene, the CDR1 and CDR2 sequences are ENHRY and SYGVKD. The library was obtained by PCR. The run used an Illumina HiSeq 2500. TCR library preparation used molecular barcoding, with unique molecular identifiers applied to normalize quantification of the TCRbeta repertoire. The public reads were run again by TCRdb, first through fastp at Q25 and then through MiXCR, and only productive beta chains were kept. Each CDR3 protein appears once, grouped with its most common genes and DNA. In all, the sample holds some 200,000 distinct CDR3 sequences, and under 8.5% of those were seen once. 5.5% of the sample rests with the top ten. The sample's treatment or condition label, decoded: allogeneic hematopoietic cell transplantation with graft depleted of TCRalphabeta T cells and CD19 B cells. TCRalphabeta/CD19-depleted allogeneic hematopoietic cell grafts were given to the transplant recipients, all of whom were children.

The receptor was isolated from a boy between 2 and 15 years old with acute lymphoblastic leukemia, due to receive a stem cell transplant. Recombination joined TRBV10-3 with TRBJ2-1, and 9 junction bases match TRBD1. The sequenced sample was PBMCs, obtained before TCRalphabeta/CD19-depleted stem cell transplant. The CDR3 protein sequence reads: CAISERTGDNEQFF. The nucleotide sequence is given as TGTGCCATCAGTGAGAGGACAGGGGACAATGAGCAGTTCTTC.